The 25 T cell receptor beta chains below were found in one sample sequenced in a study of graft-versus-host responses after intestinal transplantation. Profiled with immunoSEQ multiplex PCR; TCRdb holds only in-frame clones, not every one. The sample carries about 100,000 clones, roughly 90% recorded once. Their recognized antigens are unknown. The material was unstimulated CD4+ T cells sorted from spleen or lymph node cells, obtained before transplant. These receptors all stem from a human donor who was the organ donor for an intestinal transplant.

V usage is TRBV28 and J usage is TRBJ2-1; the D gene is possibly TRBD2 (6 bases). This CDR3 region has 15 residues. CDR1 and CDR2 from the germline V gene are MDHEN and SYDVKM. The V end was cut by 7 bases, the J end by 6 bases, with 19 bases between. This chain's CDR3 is CASTRAGSALNEQFF. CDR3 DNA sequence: TGTGCCAGCACGAGGGCGGGGTCGGCTCTCAATGAGCAGTTCTTC.

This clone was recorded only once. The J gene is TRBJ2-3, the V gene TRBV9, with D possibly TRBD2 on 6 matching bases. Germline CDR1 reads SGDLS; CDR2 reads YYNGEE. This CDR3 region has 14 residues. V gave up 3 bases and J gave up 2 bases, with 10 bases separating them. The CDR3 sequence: CASSGGLYTDTQYF. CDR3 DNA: TGTGCCAGCAGCGGGGGACTTTACACAGATACGCAGTATTTT.

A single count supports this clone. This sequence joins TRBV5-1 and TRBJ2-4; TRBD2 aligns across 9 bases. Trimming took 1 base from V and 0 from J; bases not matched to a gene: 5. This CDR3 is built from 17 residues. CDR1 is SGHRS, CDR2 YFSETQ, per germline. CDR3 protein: CASSLFQRGVAKNIQYF. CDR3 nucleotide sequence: TGCGCCAGCAGCTTGTTTCAGCGGGGGGTAGCCAAAAACATTCAGTACTTC.

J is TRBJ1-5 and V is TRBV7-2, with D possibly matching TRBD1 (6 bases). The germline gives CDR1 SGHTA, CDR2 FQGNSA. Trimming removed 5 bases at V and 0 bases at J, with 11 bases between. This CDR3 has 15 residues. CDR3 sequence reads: CASSQEGGSNQPQHF. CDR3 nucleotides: TGTGCCAGCAGCCAAGAAGGGGGTAGCAATCAGCCCCAGCATTTT.

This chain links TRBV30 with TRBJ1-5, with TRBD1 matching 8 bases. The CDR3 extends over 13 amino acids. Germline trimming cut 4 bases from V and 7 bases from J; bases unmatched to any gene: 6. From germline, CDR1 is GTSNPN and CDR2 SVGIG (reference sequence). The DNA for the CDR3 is TGTGCCTGGAAAGGACAGGGCGGGCAGCCCCAGCATTTT. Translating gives CAWKGQGGQPQHF.

The CDR3 DNA sequence: TGTGCCAGCAGCGTAGACGGGGCGGGCGAGCAGTACTTC. Translated, it gives CASSVDGAGEQYF. The gene calls are TRBV9 and TRBJ2-7; D may be TRBD1 or TRBD2 (5 bases each). Germline lookup yields CDR1 SGDLS and CDR2 YYNGEE. The V end lost 0 bases, the J end lost 6 bases, and 10 bases lay between the germline ends. The CDR3 totals 13 residues.

The CDR3 coding sequence is TGTGCCAGCAGCTCGGACAGGCACTCTGGAAACACCATATATTTT. Translating it yields CASSSDRHSGNTIYF. This chain links TRBV28 with TRBJ1-3, with TRBD1 identical over 7 bases. CDR1 and CDR2 (germline): MDHEN, SYDVKM. J was trimmed by 0 bases and V by 6 bases; bases with no gene match: 5. The CDR3 sequence is 15 residues long.

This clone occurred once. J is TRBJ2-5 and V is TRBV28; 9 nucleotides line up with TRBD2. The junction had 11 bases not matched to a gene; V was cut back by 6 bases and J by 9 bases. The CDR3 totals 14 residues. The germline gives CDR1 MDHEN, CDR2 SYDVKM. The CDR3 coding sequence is TGTGCCAGCAGGGCTAGCGGGGCTCACGTGGCCCAGTACTTC. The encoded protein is CASRASGAHVAQYF. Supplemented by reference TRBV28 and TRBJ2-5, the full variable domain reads DVKVTQSSRYLVKRTGEKVFLECVQDMDHENMFWYRQDPGLGLRLIYFSYDVKMKEKGDIPEGYSVSREKKERFSLILESASTNQTSMYLCASRASGAHVAQYFGPGTRLLVL.

CDR3 amino acids: CASTMGLAGFSYNEQFF. The CDR3 bases are TGTGCCAGCACCATGGGACTAGCGGGGTTCTCCTACAATGAGCAGTTCTTC. This chain uses TRBV27 with TRBJ2-1; 13 nucleotides agree with TRBD2. The CDR3 consists of 17 residues. Germline CDR1 is MNHEY and CDR2 is SMNVEV (reference sequence). Trimming cost V 7 bases and J 0 bases; bases outside gene matches: 6.

The CDR3 protein is CASSSTSSMNTEAFF. In nucleotides, the CDR3 is TGTGCCAGCAGTAGTACAAGCTCCATGAACACTGAAGCTTTCTTT. The V gene is TRBV27, the J gene TRBJ1-1, with D unclear. The CDR3 is 15 amino acids. CDR1 and CDR2 from the germline V gene are MNHEY and SMNVEV (reference sequence). The germline V and J ends were trimmed by 5 bases and 0 bases, with 13 bases remaining between them.

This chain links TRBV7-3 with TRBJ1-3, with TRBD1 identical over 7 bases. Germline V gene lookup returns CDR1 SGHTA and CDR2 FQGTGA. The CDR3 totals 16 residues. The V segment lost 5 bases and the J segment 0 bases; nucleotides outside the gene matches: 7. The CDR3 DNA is TGTGCCAGCAGCCTGTCGGGACAGCACTCTGGAAACACCATATATTTT. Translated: CASSLSGQHSGNTIYF.

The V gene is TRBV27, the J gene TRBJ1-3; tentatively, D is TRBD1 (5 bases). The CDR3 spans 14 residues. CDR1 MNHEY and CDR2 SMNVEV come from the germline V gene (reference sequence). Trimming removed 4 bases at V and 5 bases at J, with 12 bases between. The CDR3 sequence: CASSSGQGRNTIYF. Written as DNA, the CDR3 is TGTGCCAGCAGTTCTGGACAAGGTAGAAACACCATATATTTT.

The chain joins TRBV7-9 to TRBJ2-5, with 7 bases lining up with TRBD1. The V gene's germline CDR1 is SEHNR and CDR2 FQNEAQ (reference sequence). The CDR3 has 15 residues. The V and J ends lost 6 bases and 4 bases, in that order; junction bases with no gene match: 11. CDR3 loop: CASSLIGGNGETQYF. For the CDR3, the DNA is TGTGCCAGCAGTTTAATAGGGGGCAATGGAGAGACCCAGTACTTC.

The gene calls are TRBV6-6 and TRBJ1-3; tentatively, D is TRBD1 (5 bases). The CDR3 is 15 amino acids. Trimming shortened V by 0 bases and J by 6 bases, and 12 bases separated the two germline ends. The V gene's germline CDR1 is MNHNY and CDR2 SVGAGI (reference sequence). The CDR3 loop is CASSYSGGSVNTIYF. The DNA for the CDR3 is TGTGCCAGCAGTTACTCCGGGGGATCCGTAAACACCATATATTTT.

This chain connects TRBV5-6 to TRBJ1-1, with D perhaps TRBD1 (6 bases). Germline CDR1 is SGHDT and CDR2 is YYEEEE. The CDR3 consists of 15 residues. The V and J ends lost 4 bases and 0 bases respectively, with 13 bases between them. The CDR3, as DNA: TGTGCCAGCAGCCCGCTCGGGGGCTTGAACACTGAAGCTTTCTTT. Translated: CASSPLGGLNTEAFF. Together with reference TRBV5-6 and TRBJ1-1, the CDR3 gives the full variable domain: DAGVTQSPTHLIKTRGQQVTLRCSPKSGHDTVSWYQQALGQGPQFIFQYYEEEERQRGNFPDRFSGHQFPNYSSELNVNALLLGDSALYLCASSPLGGLNTEAFFGQGTRLTVV.

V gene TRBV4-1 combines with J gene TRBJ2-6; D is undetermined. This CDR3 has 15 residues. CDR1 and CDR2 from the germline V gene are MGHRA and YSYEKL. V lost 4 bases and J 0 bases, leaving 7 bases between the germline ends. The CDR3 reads CASSLQGSGANVLTF. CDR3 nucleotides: TGCGCCAGCAGCCTTCAAGGCTCTGGGGCCAACGTCCTGACTTTC.

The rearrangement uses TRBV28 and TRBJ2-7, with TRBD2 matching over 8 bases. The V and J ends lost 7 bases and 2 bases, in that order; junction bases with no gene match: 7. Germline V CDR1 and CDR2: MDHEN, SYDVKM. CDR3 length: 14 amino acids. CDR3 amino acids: CASIYGGAPYEQYF. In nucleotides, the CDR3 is TGTGCCAGCATATACGGGGGGGCCCCCTACGAGCAGTACTTC. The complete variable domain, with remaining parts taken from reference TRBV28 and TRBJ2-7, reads DVKVTQSSRYLVKRTGEKVFLECVQDMDHENMFWYRQDPGLGLRLIYFSYDVKMKEKGDIPEGYSVSREKKERFSLILESASTNQTSMYLCASIYGGAPYEQYFGPGTRLTVT.

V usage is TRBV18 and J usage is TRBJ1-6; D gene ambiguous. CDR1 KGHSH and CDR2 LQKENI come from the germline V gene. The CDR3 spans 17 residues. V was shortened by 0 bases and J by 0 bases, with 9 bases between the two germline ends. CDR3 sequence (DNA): TGTGCCAGCTCACCACCTCAGACCGACTCCTATAATTCACCCCTCCACTTT. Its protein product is CASSPPQTDSYNSPLHF.

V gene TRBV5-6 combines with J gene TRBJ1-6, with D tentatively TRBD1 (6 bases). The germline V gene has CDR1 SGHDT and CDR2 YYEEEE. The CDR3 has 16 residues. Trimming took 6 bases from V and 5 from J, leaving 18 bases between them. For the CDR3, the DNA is TGTGCCAGCATCCAAGGGGGGGGACCGAATAATTCACCCCTCCACTTT. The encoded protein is CASIQGGGPNNSPLHF.

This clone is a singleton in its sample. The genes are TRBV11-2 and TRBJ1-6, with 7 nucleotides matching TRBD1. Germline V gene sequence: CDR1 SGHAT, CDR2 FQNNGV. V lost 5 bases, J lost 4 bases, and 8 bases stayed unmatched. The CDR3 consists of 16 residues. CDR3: CASSPRTGSYNSPLHF. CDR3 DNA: TGTGCCAGCAGCCCAAGGACAGGTTCTTATAATTCACCCCTCCACTTT.

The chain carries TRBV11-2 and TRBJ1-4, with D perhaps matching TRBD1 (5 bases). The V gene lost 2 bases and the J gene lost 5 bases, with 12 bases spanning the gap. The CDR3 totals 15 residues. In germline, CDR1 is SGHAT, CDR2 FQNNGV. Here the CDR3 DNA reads TGTGCCAGCAGCTTATCGACAGTAAAGAATGAAAAACTGTTTTTT. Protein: CASSLSTVKNEKLFF.

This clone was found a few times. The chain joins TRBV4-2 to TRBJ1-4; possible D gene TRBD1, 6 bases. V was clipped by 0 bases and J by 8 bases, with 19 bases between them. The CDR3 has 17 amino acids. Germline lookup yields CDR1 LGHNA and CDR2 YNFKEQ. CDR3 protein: CASSQDAGGGIGEKLFF. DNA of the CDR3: TGTGCCAGCAGCCAAGATGCCGGGGGCGGGATAGGGGAAAAACTGTTTTTT.

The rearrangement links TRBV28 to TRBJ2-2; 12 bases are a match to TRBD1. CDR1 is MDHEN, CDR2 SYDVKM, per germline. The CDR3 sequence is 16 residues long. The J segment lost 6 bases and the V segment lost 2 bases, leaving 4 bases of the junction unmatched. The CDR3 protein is CASSLGDRGLSGELFF. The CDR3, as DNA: TGTGCCAGCAGTTTAGGGGACAGGGGGCTGTCCGGGGAGCTGTTTTTT.

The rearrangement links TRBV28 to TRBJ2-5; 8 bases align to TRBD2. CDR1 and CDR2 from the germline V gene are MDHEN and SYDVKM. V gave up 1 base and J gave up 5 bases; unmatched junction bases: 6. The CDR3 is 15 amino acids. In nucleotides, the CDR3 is TGTGCCAGCAGTTTATCCGGGGGGGCCTTGGAGACCCAGTACTTC. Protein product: CASSLSGGALETQYF.

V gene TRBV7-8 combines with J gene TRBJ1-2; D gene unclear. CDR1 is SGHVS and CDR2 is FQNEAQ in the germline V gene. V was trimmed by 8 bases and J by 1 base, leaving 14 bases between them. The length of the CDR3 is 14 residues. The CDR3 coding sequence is TGTGCCAGCGTCCCGCTCCGGGGTAACTATGGCTACACCTTC. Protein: CASVPLRGNYGYTF.